This T cell receptor (beta chain) was captured in a study of cytomegalovirus exposure and HLA in healthy donors. The overall study: There were some 410 genotyped donors. Of these, about 80% fell in the genetic ancestry cluster associated with self-reported Caucasian donors. Study results and limitations: Rare TCR sequences predominated, though certain public TCRs were found in many donors.

This clone was found once. The antigen is not known. V was pared by 5 bases and J by 6 bases, with 14 bases between. The length of the CDR3 is 13 residues. Germline V gene lookup returns CDR1 LNHNV and CDR2 YYDKDF (reference sequence). Both 60 Vbeta primers and 13 Jbeta primers went into the PCR. Some clones are missing from TCRdb's copy, which holds only in-frame ones; the method was immunoSEQ multiplex PCR. The table includes about 190,000 clones, 84% detected once. The chain is built from TRBV15 and TRBJ2-7; tentatively, D is TRBD1 (5 bases). The source of this sequence is a boy between 10 and 17 years old in good health and CMV-seronegative. Source material: PBMCs. CDR3 sequence: CATSPRWGREQYF. The CDR3 DNA is TGTGCCACCAGCCCTAGATGGGGCCGCGAGCAGTACTTC. Using reference TRBV15 and TRBJ2-7 for the parts outside the CDR3, the full variable domain is DAMVIQNPRYQVTQFGKPVTLSCSQTLNHNVMYWYQQKSSQAPKLLFHYYDKDFNNEADTPDNFQSRRPNTSFCFLDIRSPGLGDTAMYLCATSPRWGREQYFGPGTRLTVT.